Below, one TCR beta chain is given with its context. It has no known antigen specificity. The sample holds no much larger clone one base away, and base qualities are not on file. This sample was included in a study of graft-versus-host responses after intestinal transplantation (dated by TCRdb to the early 2020s). Broadly, across the study: The transplants that recipients received were multivisceral, liver-intestinal, or isolated intestinal. Anti-thymocyte globulin induction was given to all recipients, followed by maintenance tacrolimus and steroids for approximately three years. Bulk TCR-beta CDR3 sequencing was used to track graft-versus-host and host-versus-graft alloreactive T cell clones in the graft, circulation and bone marrow after intestinal transplantation. Alloreactive clones were identified by sequencing pre-transplant mixed lymphocyte reaction products and comparing them with unstimulated pre-transplant donor and recipient T cells. A cohort of some 24 intestinal transplant recipients, including one retransplant, was enrolled, and a few patients lacking pretransplant specimens were excluded. A peak of at least 4% donor T cells among recipient peripheral blood mononuclear cells was the definition used for donor T cell macrochimerism. Rather than being sequenced by the commercial service, samples from a few later patients were sequenced in-house on an Illumina MiSeq and processed with MiXCR.

The CDR3, cysteine through phenylalanine, is 16 amino acids long. Kept here is only the CDR3 DNA, which spans 48 bases and is read in frame from base 1. Trimming costs V 4 bases and J 1 base, and their ends lie 16 bases apart. In the germline V gene (reference sequence), CDR1 corresponds to SGHAT and CDR2 to FQDESV. This specimen's time point label, per the study, means: cells obtained before transplantation from donor or recipient. CD3+CD4+ and CD3+CD8+ populations were FACS-sorted from unstimulated pre-transplant donor and recipient cells taken from spleen or lymph nodes. Here is what the overall study found, with its caveats: Early after transplant, declines in HvG clones were associated with peak levels of circulating GvH clones. The relatively low number and heterogeneity of intestinal transplant patients limited the conclusions. GvH clones were detected in recipient bone marrow, and some appeared earlier in ileal mucosa or blood, consistent with an intestinal mucosal origin. In patients with donor T cell macrochimerism, the allografts had high GvH to HvG T cell clonal ratios.

The library was generated by the immunoSEQ multiplex PCR assay. In most patients, genomic DNA was isolated using the Qiagen DNeasy Blood and Tissue Kit and sent frozen to Adaptive Biotechnologies for TCR sequencing. Adaptive Biotechnologies carried out high-throughput TCR-beta CDR3 sequencing of genomic DNA for most patients. Per the original workflow: Adaptive's ImmunoSEQ software supplied the TCR sequencing data for under 20 patients, while MiXCR and VDJtools were used to process a few other patients. To correct CD4 versus CD8 sorting errors, sequences present in both subsets at a frequency ratio below 5:1 were removed. CDR3 nucleotide sequences shared by donor and recipient were removed because the origin of these sequences could not be assigned. At least 2-fold expansion over unstimulated cells and a minimum CFSE-low frequency of 0.002% (template counts) or 0.001% (read counts) were required for clones to be classified as alloreactive. Mappable clones were those detected in sequenced pre-transplant spleen, lymph node, or MLR CFSE-low populations of the donor or recipient. Cumulative frequency of alloreactive clones was calculated as a percentage of all sequences weighted by copy number. The source is immuneACCESS, and TCRdb retained only in-frame sequences with V and J called. Part of the clones is not carried over; for the studies checked, unresolved V genes explain less than half of this, and the remainder is unexplained. Clonal size and the V and J genes are those of that table, whereas D and trimming came from the DNA. The sample data list approximately 130,000 clones, and around 94% of these were observed just once. The top ten hold roughly 0.15% of the sample.

Sample: unstimulated CD4+ T cells sorted from spleen or lymph node cells, taken before intestinal transplant. The chain is assembled from TRBV11-1 and TRBJ1-1; the D gene assignment is ambiguous. The sequence came from a human donor who received an intestinal transplant. The DNA reads TGTGCCAGCAGCTCACTGCTGGGTAGACCGAACACTGAAGCTTTCTTT. The translation is CASSSLLGRPNTEAFF.